Here is one TCR beta chain with its context. The antigen remains unidentified. Genomic DNA of every subset was divided equally among multiple immunoSEQ plates. Generated by immunoSEQ multiplex PCR, the TCRdb table keeps only in-frame clones and is missing some. The data hold a few million clones, with 90% to 95% observed a single time. CDR1 is SQVTM, CDR2 ANQGSEA, per germline. The CDR3 loop spans 13 amino acids. The V segment lost 6 bases and the J segment 4 bases; nucleotides outside the gene matches: 5. This sample is drawn from a study of shared clonotypes between healthy human individuals. Study in general: Researchers assigned three CD4 naive, three CD4 memory, two CD8 naive and one CD8 memory plate to each donor. The study, taken as a whole, reports: Depth of sequencing was expected to influence donor clonotype sharing.

The sequenced sample consisted of naive CD4+ T cells sorted from blood. Noted subset: CD45RA+ positively selected. This receptor was obtained from a man aged 18 to 35 in good health. This chain joins TRBV29-1 and TRBJ2-3, with 9 bases lining up with TRBD1. The CDR3 nucleotides are TGCAGCGTCCGGGACAGGGCGGCAGATACGCAGTATTTT. Its protein product is CSVRDRAADTQYF.